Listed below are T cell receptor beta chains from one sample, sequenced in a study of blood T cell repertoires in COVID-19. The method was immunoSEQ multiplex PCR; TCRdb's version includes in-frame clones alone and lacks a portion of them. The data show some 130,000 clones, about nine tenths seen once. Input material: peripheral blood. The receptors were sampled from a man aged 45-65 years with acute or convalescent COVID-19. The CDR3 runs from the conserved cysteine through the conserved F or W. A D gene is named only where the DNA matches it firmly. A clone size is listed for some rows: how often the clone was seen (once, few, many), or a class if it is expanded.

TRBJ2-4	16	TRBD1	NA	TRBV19	TGTGCCAGTAGTATAAGGGACAGAGGCCTTCAAAGAGTTCAGTACTTC	CASSIRDRGLQRVQYF
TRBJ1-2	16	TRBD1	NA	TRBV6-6	TGTGCCAGCAGTTACCCGAACAGGGGCGCCAACTATGGCTACACCTTC	CASSYPNRGANYGYTF
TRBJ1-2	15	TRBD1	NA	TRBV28	TGTGCCAGCAGATTCGGGACAGGGGGAAGCTATGGCTACACCTTC	CASRFGTGGSYGYTF
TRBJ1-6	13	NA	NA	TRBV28	TGTGCCAGCACTCCGCGGGGCTATTCACCCCTCCACTTT	CASTPRGYSPLHF
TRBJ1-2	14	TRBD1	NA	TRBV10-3	TGTGCCATCAGTGAGGACAGGGCTCTCTATGGCTACACCTTC	CAISEDRALYGYTF
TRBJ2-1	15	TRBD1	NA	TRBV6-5	TGTGCCAGCAGTCCACCGGGACAGGGTCGGAGTGAGCAGTTCTTC	CASSPPGQGRSEQFF
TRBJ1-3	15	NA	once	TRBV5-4	TGTGCCAGCAGCTTGGGGCGGGACGCCAGAAACACCATATATTTT	CASSLGRDARNTIYF
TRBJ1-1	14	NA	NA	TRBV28	TGTGCCAGCAGTCCTCCCGCAATTACCCCAAGCCCTTTCTTT	CASSPPAITPSPFF
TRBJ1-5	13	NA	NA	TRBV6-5	TGTGCCAGCAGTTACTCGCAGGCCATGCCCCAGCATTTT	CASSYSQAMPQHF
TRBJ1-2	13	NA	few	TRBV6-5	TGTGCCAGCAGTAATAGCCAGTACTATGGCTACACCTTC	CASSNSQYYGYTF
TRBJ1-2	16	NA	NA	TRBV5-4	TGTGCCAGCAGCTTGGGTAAACCTCCTTCCTCGGATGGCTACACCTTC	CASSLGKPPSSDGYTF
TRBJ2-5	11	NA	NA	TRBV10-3	TGTGCCATCGGTCCAGGGGAGACCCAGTACTTC	CAIGPGETQYF
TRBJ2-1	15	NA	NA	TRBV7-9	TGTGCCAGCAGCTTGCTTCGCGGGCCCTACAATGAGCAGTTCTTC	CASSLLRGPYNEQFF
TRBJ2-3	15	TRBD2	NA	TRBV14	TGTGCCAGCAGCCCGTTAGCGGGAGACGCAGATACGCAGTATTTT	CASSPLAGDADTQYF
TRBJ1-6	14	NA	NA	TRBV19	TGTGCCGCCAGTGTCCGGGACTCGGGTTCACCCCTCCACTTT	CAASVRDSGSPLHF
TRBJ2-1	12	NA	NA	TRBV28	TGTGCCAGCAGTTTGGACTACGATGAGCAGTTCTTC	CASSLDYDEQFF
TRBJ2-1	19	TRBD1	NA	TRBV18	TGTGCCAGCTCACCACAGCGTGTCACAGGGACAGGGTTCGGCAATGAGCAGTTCTTC	CASSPQRVTGTGFGNEQFF
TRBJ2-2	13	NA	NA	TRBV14	TGTGCCAGCAGCCAAGATCTTACCGGGGAGCTGTTTTTT	CASSQDLTGELFF
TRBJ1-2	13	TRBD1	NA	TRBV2	TGTGCCAGCAGTTCTGGACAGGCCTATGGCTACACCTTC	CASSSGQAYGYTF
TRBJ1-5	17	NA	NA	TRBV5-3	TGTGCCAGAAGCTGGCATATTCTGACAGAGCGCAATCAGCCCCAGCATTTT	CARSWHILTERNQPQHF
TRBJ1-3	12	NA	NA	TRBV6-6	TGTGCCGGGCGGACAGCTGGAAACACCATATATTTT	CAGRTAGNTIYF
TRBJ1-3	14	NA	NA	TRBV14	TGTGCCAGCAGCCAAGATTGGGAGCGGAGCACCATATATTTT	CASSQDWERSTIYF
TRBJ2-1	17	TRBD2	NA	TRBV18	TGTGCCAGCTCACCACCGAATAGCGGGAGCTCCTACAATGAGCAGTTCTTC	CASSPPNSGSSYNEQFF
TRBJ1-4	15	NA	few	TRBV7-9	TGTGCCAGCAGCTCCGGACGGGGGATGAATGAAAAACTGTTTTTT	CASSSGRGMNEKLFF
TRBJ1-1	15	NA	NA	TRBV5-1	TGCGCCAGCAGCTTACGGGGGGCAATGAACACTGAAGCTTTCTTT	CASSLRGAMNTEAFF
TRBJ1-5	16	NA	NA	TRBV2	TGTGCCAGCAGTGATATGGGGGGTCGGGGCAATCAGCCCCAGCATTTT	CASSDMGGRGNQPQHF
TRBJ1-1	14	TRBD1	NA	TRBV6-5	TGTGCCAGCACCAAGACAGGGGGCCGAACTGAAGCTTTCTTT	CASTKTGGRTEAFF
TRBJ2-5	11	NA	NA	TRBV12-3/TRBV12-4	TGTGCCAGCACCTTAAGGGGACTCCAGTACTTC	CASTLRGLQYF
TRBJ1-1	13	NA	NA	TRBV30	TGTGCCTGGAGTGTAGGGACATCAGGTGAAGCTTTCTTT	CAWSVGTSGEAFF
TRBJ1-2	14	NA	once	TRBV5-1	TGCGCCAGCAGTCTCAAACAGGGAATCGATGGCTACACCTTC	CASSLKQGIDGYTF
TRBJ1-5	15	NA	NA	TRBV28	TGTGCCAGCAGTTCCGGACAGAACAGCAATCAGCCCCAGCATTTT	CASSSGQNSNQPQHF
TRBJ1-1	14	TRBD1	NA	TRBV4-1	TGCGCCAGCAGCCTATGGGACAGAGGGACTGAAGCTTTCTTT	CASSLWDRGTEAFF
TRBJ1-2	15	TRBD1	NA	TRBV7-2	TGTGCCAGCAGCTCCGGGACAGGGCCTAACTATGGCTACACCTTC	CASSSGTGPNYGYTF